The table lists the clone carrying this T cell receptor beta chain with many counts. What it recognizes is unknown. The data were obtained in a study of regulatory T cells in long-lasting Graves disease. Study background: Graves' patients (newly diagnosed) had been on antithyroid drugs under 3 months.

Sequencing libraries for TCR beta were prepared with iRepertoire HTBI primers and Arm-PCR of CDR3 regions. TCRdb reanalysed the multiplex PCR reads using MiXCR and keeps one entry per CDR3 protein. The sample lists around 400,000 distinct CDR3 sequences; around 15% were seen once. V was clipped by 7 bases and J by 7 bases, with 15 bases between them. This CDR3 spans 14 amino acids. Germline CDR1 is SGDLS and CDR2 is YYNGEE. As to time point: newly diagnosed GD, antithyroid drugs for less than 3 months. RNA extracted from PBMCs served as the sequencing template. The diagnosis of Graves' disease used American Thyroid Association guidelines. Notes on the study in general: Possibly, accuracy suffered from the small sample size. Public clonotype sharing was higher in persistent than newly diagnosed patients.

The sequencing used peripheral blood mononuclear cells (PBMCs), collected at new diagnosis, from a patient treated with antithyroid drugs. The chain couples TRBV9 to TRBJ1-6; D uncertain. The receptor was isolated from a female donor with Graves disease. The CDR3 bases are TGTGCCAGCCGGAGAGGCCTAGGGAATTCACCCCTCCACTTT. It is translated as CASRRGLGNSPLHF.